Each of the 5 T cell receptor beta chains below was sequenced from the same sample in a study of T-cell memory formation after mild COVID-19. TCRdb re-called the 5' RACE reads with MiXCR, one entry per CDR3 protein. This repertoire shows about 430,000 distinct CDR3 sequences, 18% found once; its top ten account for about 22%. Sequencing was performed on PBMCs or a T cell subset sorted from them (not recorded which). All receptors derive from a man younger than 35 who had mild COVID-19 (a few samples of this study predate the infection). Cell type and time point are not known.

The rearrangement uses TRBV11-2 and TRBJ1-1; TRBD1 might be the D (5 bases). The germline V gene encodes CDR1 SGHAT and CDR2 FQNNGV. V gave up 5 bases and J gave up 7 bases, with 20 bases separating them. The CDR3 extends over 15 amino acids. The CDR3 DNA sequence: TGTGCCAGCAGCCACCGGGACGTCGTAGTGGGTGAAGCTTTCTTT. It codes for CASSHRDVVVGEAFF.

V is TRBV6-2 or TRBV6-3 and J is TRBJ2-7; D not resolved. V was clipped by 0 bases and J by 4 bases, with 13 bases between them. The CDR3 consists of 15 residues. Germline V CDR1 and CDR2: MNHEY, SVGEGT. CDR3 amino acids: CASSYSQRDLYEQYF. CDR3 DNA: TGTGCCAGCAGTTACTCGCAAAGGGATCTGTACGAGCAGTACTTC.

The J gene is TRBJ2-1, the V gene TRBV7-9; TRBD2 matches 11 bases. Losses at the gene ends were 3 bases for V and 9 bases for J; bases not matched to a gene: 4. The CDR3 loop spans 14 amino acids. The V gene's germline CDR1 is SEHNR and CDR2 FQNEAQ (reference sequence). CDR3: CASSFSGGAGEQFF. The CDR3 DNA reads TGTGCCAGCAGCTTTAGCGGGGGGGCCGGTGAGCAGTTCTTC. Full variable domain (rest looked up from reference TRBV7-9 and TRBJ2-1): DTGVSQNPRHKITKRGQNVTFRCDPISEHNRLYWYRQTLGQGPEFLTYFQNEAQLEKSRLLSDRFSAERPKGSFSTLEIQRTEQGDSAMYLCASSFSGGAGEQFFGPGTRLTVL.

V gene TRBV6-6 combines with J gene TRBJ2-3, with 7 bases lining up with TRBD1. Germline V gene lookup returns CDR1 MNHNY and CDR2 SVGAGI (reference sequence). There are 15 residues in the CDR3. V lost 3 bases, J lost 3 bases, and 6 bases stayed unmatched. The CDR3 DNA is TGTGCCAGCAGTTATACAGGGGCGAGAACAGATACGCAGTATTTT. This codes for CASSYTGARTDTQYF.

The V gene is TRBV27, the J gene TRBJ2-5; D is tentatively TRBD1 or TRBD2 (5 bases each). Trimming removed 5 bases from V and 0 bases from J, with 10 bases in between. CDR1 MNHEY and CDR2 SMNVEV come from the germline V gene (reference sequence). The CDR3 runs to 14 residues. In nucleotides, the CDR3 is TGTGCCAGCAGTCAATGGGGGTACCAAGAGACCCAGTACTTC. This translates into CASSQWGYQETQYF.